The following is a TCR beta chain sequence with its context. These data belong to a study of blood T cell repertoires in COVID-19. Study context: From the United States, Italy and Spain came samples of acute and convalescent COVID-19.

As originally analysed: Researchers report that nucleated cell counts were estimated from reference gene primer amplification. The assay was immunoSEQ multiplex PCR, and TCRdb's table has in-frame clones only and misses some. The V and J calls and clone size come from that table; D and trimming were worked out from the DNA. The repertoire holds some 390,000 clones, with about 87% as singletons. This CDR3 is built from 13 residues. Trimming pared 1 base from V and 8 bases from J, leaving 11 bases between. Germline assignment: CDR1 SGHNT and CDR2 YENEEA. Sequenced material: peripheral blood. This receptor was identified in a human donor in a cohort sampled during active COVID-19. The chain couples TRBV11-3 to TRBJ1-1; possibly TRBD1 for D (5 bases). CDR3 loop: CASSLGRQGEAFF. In DNA, the CDR3 is TGTGCCAGCAGCTTAGGGCGGCAGGGCGAAGCTTTCTTT.